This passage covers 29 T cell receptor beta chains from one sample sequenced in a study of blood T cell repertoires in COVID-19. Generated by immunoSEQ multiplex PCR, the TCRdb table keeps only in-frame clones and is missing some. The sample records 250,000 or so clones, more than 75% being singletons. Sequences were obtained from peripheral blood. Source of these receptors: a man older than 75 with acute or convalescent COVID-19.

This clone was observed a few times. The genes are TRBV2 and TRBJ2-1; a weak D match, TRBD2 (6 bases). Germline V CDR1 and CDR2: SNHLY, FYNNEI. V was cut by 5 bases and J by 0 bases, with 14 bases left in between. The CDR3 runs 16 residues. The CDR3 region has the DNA TGTGCCAGCAGTCCGGGACTTTCGAGCTCCTACAATGAGCAGTTCTTC. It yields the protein CASSPGLSSSYNEQFF.

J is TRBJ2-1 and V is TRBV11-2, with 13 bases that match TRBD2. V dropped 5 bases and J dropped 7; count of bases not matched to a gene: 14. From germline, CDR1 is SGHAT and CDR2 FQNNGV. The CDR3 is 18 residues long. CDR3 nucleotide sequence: TGTGCCAGCAGCGCCAAATCCGGGGGGACTAGCGGGAAGAATGAGCAGTTCTTC. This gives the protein CASSAKSGGTSGKNEQFF.

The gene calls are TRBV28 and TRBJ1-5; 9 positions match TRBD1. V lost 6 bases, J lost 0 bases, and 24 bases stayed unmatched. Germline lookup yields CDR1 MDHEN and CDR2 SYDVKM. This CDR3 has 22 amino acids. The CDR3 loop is CASSRRPTPRDRAQSSNQPQHF. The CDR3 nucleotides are TGTGCCAGCAGCCGACGCCCTACACCTCGGGACAGGGCACAAAGTAGCAATCAGCCCCAGCATTTT. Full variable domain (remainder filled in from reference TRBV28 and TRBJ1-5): DVKVTQSSRYLVKRTGEKVFLECVQDMDHENMFWYRQDPGLGLRLIYFSYDVKMKEKGDIPEGYSVSREKKERFSLILESASTNQTSMYLCASSRRPTPRDRAQSSNQPQHFGDGTRLSIL.

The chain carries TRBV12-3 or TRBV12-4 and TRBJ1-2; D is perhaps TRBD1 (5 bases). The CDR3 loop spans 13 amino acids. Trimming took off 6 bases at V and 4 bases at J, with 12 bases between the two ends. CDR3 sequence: CASREGVGYGYTF. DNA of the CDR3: TGTGCCAGCAGAGAAGGGGTGGGCTATGGCTACACCTTC.

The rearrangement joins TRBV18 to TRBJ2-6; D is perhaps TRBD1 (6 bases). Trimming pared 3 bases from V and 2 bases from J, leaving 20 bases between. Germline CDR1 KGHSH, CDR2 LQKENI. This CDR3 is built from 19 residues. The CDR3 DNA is TGTGCCAGCTCACCTCTACCCGGGACATCTATTGCTGGGGCCAACGTCCTGACTTTC. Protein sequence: CASSPLPGTSIAGANVLTF.

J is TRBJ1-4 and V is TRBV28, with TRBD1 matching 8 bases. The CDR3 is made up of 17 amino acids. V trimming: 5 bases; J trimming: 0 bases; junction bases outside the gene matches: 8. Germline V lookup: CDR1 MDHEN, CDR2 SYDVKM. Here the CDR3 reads CASSPPPGQATNEKLFF. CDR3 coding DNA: TGTGCCAGCAGTCCCCCCCCGGGACAGGCAACTAATGAAAAACTGTTTTTT.

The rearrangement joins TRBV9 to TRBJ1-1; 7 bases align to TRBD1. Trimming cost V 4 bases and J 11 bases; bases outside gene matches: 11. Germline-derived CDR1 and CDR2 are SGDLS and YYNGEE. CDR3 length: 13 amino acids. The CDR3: CASSTNTGDKAFF. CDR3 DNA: TGTGCCAGCAGCACTAATACAGGGGATAAGGCTTTCTTT.

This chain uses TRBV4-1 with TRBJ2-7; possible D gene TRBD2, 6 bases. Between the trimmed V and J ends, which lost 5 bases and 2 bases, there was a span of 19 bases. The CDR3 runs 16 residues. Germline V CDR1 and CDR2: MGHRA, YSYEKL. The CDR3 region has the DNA TGCGCCAGCAGCTCTGTGGGGAGGAGGGTCGCCTACGAGCAGTACTTC. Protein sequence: CASSSVGRRVAYEQYF.

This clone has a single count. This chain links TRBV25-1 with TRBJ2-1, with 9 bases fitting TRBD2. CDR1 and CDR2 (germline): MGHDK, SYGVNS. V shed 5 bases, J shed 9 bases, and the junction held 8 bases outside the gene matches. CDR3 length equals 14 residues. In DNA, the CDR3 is TGTGCCAGCAGTACAATAGCGGGAGAGGGTGAGCAGTTCTTC. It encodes CASSTIAGEGEQFF.

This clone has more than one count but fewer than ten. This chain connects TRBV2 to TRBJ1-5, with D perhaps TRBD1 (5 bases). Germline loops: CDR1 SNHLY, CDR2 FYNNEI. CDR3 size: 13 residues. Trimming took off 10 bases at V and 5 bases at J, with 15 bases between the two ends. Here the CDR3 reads CATSMGGDQPQHF. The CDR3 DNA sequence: TGTGCCACCTCCATGGGAGGGGATCAGCCCCAGCATTTT.

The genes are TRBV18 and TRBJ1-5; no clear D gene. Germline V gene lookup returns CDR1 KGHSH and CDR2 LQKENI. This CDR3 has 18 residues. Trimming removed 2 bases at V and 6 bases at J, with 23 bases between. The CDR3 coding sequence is TGTGCCAGCTCACCAAAAAAGTCAACCCTGCCCGGGAGTCAGCCCCAGCATTTT. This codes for CASSPKKSTLPGSQPQHF. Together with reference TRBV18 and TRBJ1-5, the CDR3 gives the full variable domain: NAGVMQNPRHLVRRRGQEARLRCSPMKGHSHVYWYRQLPEEGLKFMVYLQKENIIDESGMPKERFSAEFPKEGPSILRIQQVVRGDSAAYFCASSPKKSTLPGSQPQHFGDGTRLSIL.

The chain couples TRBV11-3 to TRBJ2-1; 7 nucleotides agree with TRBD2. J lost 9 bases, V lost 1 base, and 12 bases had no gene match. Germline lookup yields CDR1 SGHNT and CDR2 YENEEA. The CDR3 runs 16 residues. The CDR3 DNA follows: TGTGCCAGCAGCTTAGGAACACTAGCTGGGAGGGGTGAGCAGTTCTTC. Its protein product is CASSLGTLAGRGEQFF.

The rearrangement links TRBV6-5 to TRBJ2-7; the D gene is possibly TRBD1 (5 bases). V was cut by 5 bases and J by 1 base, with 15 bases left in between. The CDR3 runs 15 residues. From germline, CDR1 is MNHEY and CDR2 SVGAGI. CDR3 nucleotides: TGTGCCAGCAGTCTCGAAGGGCAGGGTTCCTACGAGCAGTACTTC. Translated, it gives CASSLEGQGSYEQYF.

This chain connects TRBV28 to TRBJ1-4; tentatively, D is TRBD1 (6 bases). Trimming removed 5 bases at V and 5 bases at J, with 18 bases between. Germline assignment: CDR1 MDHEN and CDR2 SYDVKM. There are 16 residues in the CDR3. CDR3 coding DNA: TGTGCCAGCAGTCCCACCGGGGGGCCCTTAAATGAAAAACTGTTTTTT. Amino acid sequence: CASSPTGGPLNEKLFF.

The CDR3 protein is CASNKPGQGRQFF. Written as DNA, the CDR3 is TGTGCCAGCAACAAACCCGGACAGGGACGGCAGTTCTTC. The chain uses TRBV25-1 and TRBJ2-1, with 8 positions matching TRBD1. CDR1 is MGHDK and CDR2 is SYGVNS in the germline V gene. The CDR3 length is 13 residues. V trimming: 7 bases; J trimming: 12 bases; junction bases outside the gene matches: 11.

The CDR3 DNA sequence: TGTGCCAGCAGGCGGGAGGGAAAGACCCAGTACTTC. It yields the protein CASRREGKTQYF. This chain links TRBV2 with TRBJ2-5; 9 nucleotides align to TRBD2. V shed 6 bases, J shed 6 bases, and the junction held 2 bases outside the gene matches. The CDR3 is 12 residues long. Germline-derived CDR1 and CDR2 are SNHLY and FYNNEI. The complete variable domain, with remaining parts taken from reference TRBV2 and TRBJ2-5, reads EPEVTQTPSHQVTQMGQEVILRCVPISNHLYFYWYRQILGQKVEFLVSFYNNEISEKSEIFDDQFSVERPDGSNFTLKIRSTKLEDSAMYFCASRREGKTQYFGPGTRLLVL.

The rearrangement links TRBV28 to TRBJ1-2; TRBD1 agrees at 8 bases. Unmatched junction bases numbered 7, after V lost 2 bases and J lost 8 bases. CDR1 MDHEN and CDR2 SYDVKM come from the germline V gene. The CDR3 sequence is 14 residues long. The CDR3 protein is CASSLGQGQLGYTF. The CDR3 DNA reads TGTGCCAGCAGTTTAGGACAGGGACAGCTGGGCTACACCTTC.

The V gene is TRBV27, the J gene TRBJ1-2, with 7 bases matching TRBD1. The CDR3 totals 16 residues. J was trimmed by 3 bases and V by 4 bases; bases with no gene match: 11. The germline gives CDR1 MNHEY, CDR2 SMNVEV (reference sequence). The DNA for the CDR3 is TGTGCCAGCAGTTACCGACCGGGACAGAGAGACTATGGCTACACCTTC. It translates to CASSYRPGQRDYGYTF.

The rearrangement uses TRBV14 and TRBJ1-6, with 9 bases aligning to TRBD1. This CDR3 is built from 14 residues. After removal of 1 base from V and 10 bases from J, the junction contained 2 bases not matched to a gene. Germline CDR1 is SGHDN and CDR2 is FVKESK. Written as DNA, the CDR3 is TGTGCCAGCAGCCAAGGGACAGGGGTGTCACCCCTCCACTTT. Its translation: CASSQGTGVSPLHF.

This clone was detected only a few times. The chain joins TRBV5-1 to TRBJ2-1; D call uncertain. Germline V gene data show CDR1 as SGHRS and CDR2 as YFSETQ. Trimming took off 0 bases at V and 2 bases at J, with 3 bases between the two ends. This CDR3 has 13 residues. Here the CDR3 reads CASSLDTYNEQFF. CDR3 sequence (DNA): TGCGCCAGCAGCTTGGACACCTACAATGAGCAGTTCTTC.

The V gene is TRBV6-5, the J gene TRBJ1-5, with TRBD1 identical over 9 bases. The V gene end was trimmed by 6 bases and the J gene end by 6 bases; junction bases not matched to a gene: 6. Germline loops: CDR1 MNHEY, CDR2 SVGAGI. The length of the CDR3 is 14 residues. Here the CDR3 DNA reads TGTGCCAGCAGCACGATGACAGGGGGTCAGCCCCAGCATTTT. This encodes CASSTMTGGQPQHF.

The CDR3 DNA reads as TGTGCCAGCAGTTACATCGCTATCAATCAGCCCCAGCATTTT. It encodes CASSYIAINQPQHF. This rearrangement joins TRBV6-2 or TRBV6-3 to TRBJ1-5; D gene unclear. V was cut by 2 bases and J by 3 bases, with 8 bases left in between. The CDR3 loop spans 14 amino acids. Germline CDR1 MNHEY, CDR2 SVGEGT.

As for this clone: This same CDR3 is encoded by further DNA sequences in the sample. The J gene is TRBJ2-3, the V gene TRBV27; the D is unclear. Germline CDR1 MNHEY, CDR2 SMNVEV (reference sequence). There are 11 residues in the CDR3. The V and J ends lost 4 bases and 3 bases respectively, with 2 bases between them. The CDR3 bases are TGTGCCAGCAGTTCGACAGATACGCAGTATTTT. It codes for CASSSTDTQYF.

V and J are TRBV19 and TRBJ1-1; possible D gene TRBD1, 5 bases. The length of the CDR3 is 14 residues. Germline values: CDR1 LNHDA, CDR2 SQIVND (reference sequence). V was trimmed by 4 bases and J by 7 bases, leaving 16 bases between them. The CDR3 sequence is CASSTSGEGREAFF. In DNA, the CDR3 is TGTGCCAGTAGTACCAGCGGGGAGGGGCGTGAAGCTTTCTTT. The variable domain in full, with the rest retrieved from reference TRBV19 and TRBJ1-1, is DGGITQSPKYLFRKEGQNVTLSCEQNLNHDAMYWYRQDPGQGLRLIYYSQIVNDFQKGDIAEGYSVSREKKESFPLTVTSAQKNPTAFYLCASSTSGEGREAFFGQGTRLTVV.

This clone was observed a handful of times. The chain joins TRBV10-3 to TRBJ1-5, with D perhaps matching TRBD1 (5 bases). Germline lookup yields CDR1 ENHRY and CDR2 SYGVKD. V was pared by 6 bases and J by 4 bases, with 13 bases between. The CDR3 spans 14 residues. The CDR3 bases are TGTGCCATCAGCCACGGAAGGGGAAATCAGCCCCAGCATTTT. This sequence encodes CAISHGRGNQPQHF.

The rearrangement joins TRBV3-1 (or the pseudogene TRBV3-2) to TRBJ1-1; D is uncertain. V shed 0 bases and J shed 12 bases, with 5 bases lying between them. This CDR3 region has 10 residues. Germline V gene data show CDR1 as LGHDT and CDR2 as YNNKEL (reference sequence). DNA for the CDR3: TGTGCCAGCAGCCAAGACAGAACTTTCTTT. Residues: CASSQDRTFF.

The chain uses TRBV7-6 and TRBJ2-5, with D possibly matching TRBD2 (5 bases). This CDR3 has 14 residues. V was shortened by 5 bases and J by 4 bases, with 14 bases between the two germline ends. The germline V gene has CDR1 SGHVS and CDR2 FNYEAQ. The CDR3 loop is CASSPAGPRETQYF. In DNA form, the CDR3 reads TGTGCCAGCAGCCCGGCGGGTCCGCGAGAGACCCAGTACTTC.

CDR3 protein: CASSYSGLEGEAFF. CDR3 DNA sequence: TGTGCCAGCAGTTACTCGGGCCTCGAGGGTGAAGCTTTCTTT. V and J are TRBV6-2 or TRBV6-3 and TRBJ1-1; D remains ambiguous. This CDR3 is 14 amino acids long. Trimming removed 0 bases from V and 7 bases from J, with 12 bases in between. From germline, CDR1 is MNHEY and CDR2 SVGEGT.

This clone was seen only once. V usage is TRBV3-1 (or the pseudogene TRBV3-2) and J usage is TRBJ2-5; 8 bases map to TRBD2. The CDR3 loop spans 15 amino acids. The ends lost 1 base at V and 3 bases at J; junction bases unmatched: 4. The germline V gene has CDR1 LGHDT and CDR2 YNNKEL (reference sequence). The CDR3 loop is CASSQGGTSEETQYF. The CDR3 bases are TGTGCCAGCAGCCAAGGTGGGACTAGTGAAGAGACCCAGTACTTC.